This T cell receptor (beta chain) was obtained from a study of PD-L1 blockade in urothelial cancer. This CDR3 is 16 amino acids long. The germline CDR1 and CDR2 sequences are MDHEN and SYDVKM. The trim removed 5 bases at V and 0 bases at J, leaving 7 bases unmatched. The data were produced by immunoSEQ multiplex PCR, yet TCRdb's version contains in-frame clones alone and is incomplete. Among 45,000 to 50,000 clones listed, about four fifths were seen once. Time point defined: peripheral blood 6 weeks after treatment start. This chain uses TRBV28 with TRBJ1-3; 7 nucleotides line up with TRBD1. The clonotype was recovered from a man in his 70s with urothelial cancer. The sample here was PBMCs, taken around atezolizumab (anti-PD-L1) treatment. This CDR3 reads CASSPTGPASGNTIYF. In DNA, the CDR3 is TGTGCCAGCAGTCCGACAGGGCCTGCCTCTGGAAACACCATATATTTT.